These 27 T cell receptor beta chains were all obtained from the same sample, sequenced in a study of cytomegalovirus exposure and HLA in healthy donors (dated 2017 in TCRdb). Library method: the immunoSEQ multiplex PCR assay. For the multiplex PCR, a mixture combining 60 forward primers for TCR Vbeta segments and 13 reverse primers for TCR Jbeta segments was used. TCRdb's version of the immuneACCESS table is confined to in-frame rearrangements and falls short of the full clone set. An unresolved V gene accounts for under half of the shortfall where checked; the remainder is of unknown origin. This sample holds about 130,000 clones; 70% to 85% were observed only once. The top ten constitute around 1.7% of the sample. Sequenced material: PBMCs. The receptor source for this set is a boy aged 5 to 17 in good health and CMV-seronegative.

The chain uses TRBV11-2 and TRBJ1-2; tentatively, D is TRBD1 (5 bases). The CDR3 spans 11 residues. The germline V gene encodes CDR1 SGHAT and CDR2 FQNNGV. V lost 5 bases to trimming and J lost 8 bases, with 9 bases between them. CDR3 DNA sequence: TGTGCCAGCAGCGGCAGGGAAGGCTACACCTTC. Translation gives CASSGREGYTF.

The rearrangement uses TRBV7-2 and TRBJ2-5; 14 nucleotides match TRBD2. The CDR3 runs to 16 residues. CDR1 and CDR2 (germline): SGHTA, FQGNSA. Trimming at V came to 1 base and at J to 2 bases, leaving 0 bases not matched to a gene. CDR3 in amino acids: CASSLGLAGGQETQYF. The CDR3 DNA reads TGTGCCAGCAGCTTAGGACTAGCGGGGGGGCAAGAGACCCAGTACTTC.

V is TRBV7-9 and J is TRBJ2-3; D may be TRBD2 (6 bases). This CDR3 region has 14 residues. Germline V gene data show CDR1 as SEHNR and CDR2 as FQNEAQ (reference sequence). The V gene lost 11 bases and the J gene lost 3 bases, with 18 bases spanning the gap. CDR3 in amino acids: CAHGGDRGTDTQYF. The CDR3 DNA reads as TGTGCCCACGGGGGTGATCGAGGAACAGATACGCAGTATTTT.

V gene TRBV7-2 combines with J gene TRBJ1-2; D gene uncertain. Trimming took 0 bases from V and 5 from J, leaving 10 bases between them. Germline loops: CDR1 SGHTA, CDR2 FQGNSA. The CDR3 runs to 14 residues. Written as DNA, the CDR3 is TGTGCCAGCAGCTTAGCGCCGGGAAAATATGGCTACACCTTC. Amino acids: CASSLAPGKYGYTF.

This chain joins TRBV7-2 and TRBJ2-5; 9 bases are shared with TRBD1. CDR1 SGHTA and CDR2 FQGNSA come from the germline V gene. The CDR3 has 15 amino acids. The V segment lost 2 bases and the J segment 4 bases; nucleotides outside the gene matches: 5. CDR3 loop: CASSLNRGPRETQYF. The CDR3 DNA reads as TGTGCCAGCAGCTTAAACAGGGGGCCTCGAGAGACCCAGTACTTC.

This sequence joins TRBV19 and TRBJ2-7; the D gene is possibly TRBD1 (6 bases). The CDR3 contains 13 residues. In germline, CDR1 is LNHDA, CDR2 SQIVND (reference sequence). V was cut by 6 bases and J by 1 base, with 10 bases left in between. CDR3 nucleotide sequence: TGTGCCAGTAGCCCGACAGGATCCTACGAGCAGTACTTC. Its protein is CASSPTGSYEQYF.

There are a few counts of this clone. Different DNA sequences within this sample yield the same CDR3. The chain links TRBV19 to TRBJ1-1; a weak D match, TRBD1 (5 bases). This CDR3 region has 15 residues. The V end lost 1 base, the J end lost 0 bases, and 9 bases lay between the germline ends. Germline V gene lookup returns CDR1 LNHDA and CDR2 SQIVND (reference sequence). The CDR3 reads CASSIVDSLNTEAFF. The CDR3 DNA sequence: TGTGCCAGTAGTATAGTAGACAGCCTGAACACTGAAGCTTTCTTT.

The chain combines TRBV6-5 with TRBJ2-7; tentative D call: TRBD1 (6 bases). From germline, CDR1 is MNHEY and CDR2 SVGAGI. Trimming shortened V by 7 bases and J by 3 bases, and 19 bases separated the two germline ends. This CDR3 contains 15 residues. CDR3 residues: CASTADSVGGYEQYF. For the CDR3, the DNA is TGTGCCAGCACTGCGGACAGCGTAGGAGGCTACGAGCAGTACTTC.

As for this clone: At one end, the junction sequence differs from germline, possibly due to a read error. The chain employs TRBV4-2 and TRBJ1-2; TRBD1 matches at 7 bases. Germline V lookup: CDR1 LGHNA, CDR2 YNFKEQ. The CDR3 extends over 16 amino acids. CDR3 amino acids: CASSQDSGGQNYGYPF. The CDR3 bases are TGTGCCAGCAGCCAAGATTCAGGGGGACAGAACTATGGCTACCCCTTC.

The chain uses TRBV4-3 and TRBJ2-2; 9 bases agree with TRBD2. V lost 4 bases and J lost 0; bases outside the gene matches: 3. Germline V gene lookup returns CDR1 LGHNA and CDR2 YSLEER. This CDR3 has 16 amino acids. The CDR3 protein is CASSLRLAANTGELFF. CDR3 sequence (DNA): TGCGCCAGCAGCCTACGACTAGCGGCGAACACCGGGGAGCTGTTTTTT.

V is TRBV6-5 and J is TRBJ2-2; D call uncertain. The V end lost 2 bases, the J end lost 5 bases, and 6 bases lay between the germline ends. There are 13 residues in the CDR3. The V gene's germline CDR1 is MNHEY and CDR2 SVGAGI. In DNA form, the CDR3 reads TGTGCCAGCAGTTACGAGGCTACCGGGGAGCTGTTTTTT. As protein: CASSYEATGELFF.

In its sample, this clone was seen once. V gene TRBV14 combines with J gene TRBJ2-1; TRBD2 might be the D (6 bases). CDR3 length equals 16 residues. Germline V gene lookup returns CDR1 SGHDN and CDR2 FVKESK. V was shortened by 5 bases and J by 3 bases, with 17 bases between the two germline ends. The CDR3 region has the DNA TGTGCCAGCAGCTCGACTACGGGACTGGTCTACAATGAGCAGTTCTTC. As protein: CASSSTTGLVYNEQFF.

This rearrangement joins TRBV7-6 to TRBJ2-3; maybe TRBD1 (5 bases). This CDR3 has 15 residues. Trimming pared 2 bases from V and 0 bases from J, leaving 9 bases between. CDR1 is SGHVS, CDR2 FNYEAQ, per germline. DNA of the CDR3: TGTGCCAGCAGCTTATCGCAGGGTAGCACAGATACGCAGTATTTT. This encodes CASSLSQGSTDTQYF.

This clone was found a few times. V and J are TRBV4-2 and TRBJ2-2; 11 nucleotides align to TRBD2. Germline-derived CDR1 and CDR2 are LGHNA and YNFKEQ. The CDR3 has 16 residues. J was trimmed by 3 bases and V by 0 bases; bases with no gene match: 0. CDR3 loop: CASSQDSGRDTGELFF. The CDR3 bases are TGTGCCAGCAGCCAAGATAGCGGGAGGGACACCGGGGAGCTGTTTTTT.

The chain is built from TRBV9 and TRBJ2-2; 8 positions agree with TRBD1. Germline lookup yields CDR1 SGDLS and CDR2 YYNGEE. This CDR3 comprises 16 residues. With 0 bases clipped from V and 1 base from J, the junction kept 2 bases outside the gene matches. CDR3 nucleotides: TGTGCCAGCAGCGTAGTGGGGACAGGGAACACCGGGGAGCTGTTTTTT. Protein product: CASSVVGTGNTGELFF.

The chain links TRBV9 to TRBJ2-5, with D perhaps TRBD2 (6 bases). V lost 0 bases and J lost 3, with 6 bases in between. The CDR3 has 13 amino acids. The V gene's germline CDR1 is SGDLS and CDR2 YYNGEE. The DNA for the CDR3 is TGTGCCAGCAGCGTAGGACTAGAAGAGACCCAGTACTTC. This codes for CASSVGLEETQYF.

This sequence joins TRBV5-1 and TRBJ2-7; a weak D match, TRBD1 (6 bases). Germline values: CDR1 SGHRS, CDR2 YFSETQ. With 2 bases removed from V and 3 bases from J, the gap between germline ends came to 9 bases. This CDR3 contains 13 residues. CDR3 nucleotides: TGCGCCAGCAGCTTAGGACAGAGCTACGAGCAGTACTTC. Amino acid sequence: CASSLGQSYEQYF. Full variable domain (missing parts from reference TRBV5-1 and TRBJ2-7): KAGVTQTPRYLIKTRGQQVTLSCSPISGHRSVSWYQQTPGQGLQFLFEYFSETQRNKGNFPGRFSGRQFSNSRSEMNVSTLELGDSALYLCASSLGQSYEQYFGPGTRLTVT.

The rearrangement joins TRBV6-6 to TRBJ1-4, with D possibly being TRBD1 (5 bases). V was cut by 0 bases and J by 8 bases, with 16 bases left in between. Germline-derived CDR1 and CDR2 are MNHNY and SVGAGI (reference sequence). The CDR3 runs 16 residues. The CDR3 sequence is CASSYSISGGSEKLFF. CDR3 nucleotides: TGTGCCAGCAGTTACTCGATCTCCGGGGGGAGCGAAAAACTGTTTTTT.

The chain links TRBV29-1 to TRBJ2-7, with a weak D call TRBD1 (5 bases). The CDR3 contains 12 residues. Per germline, CDR1 SQVTM and CDR2 ANQGSEA. Trimming left V 3 bases short and J 5 bases short, with 11 bases between. The CDR3 sequence is CSVEQGGDEQYF. CDR3 nucleotides: TGCAGCGTTGAGCAGGGTGGCGACGAGCAGTACTTC.

The genes are TRBV2 and TRBJ2-3; 9 positions agree with TRBD2. Trimming at V came to 2 bases and at J to 3 bases, leaving 6 bases not matched to a gene. The CDR3 is 16 residues long. Germline CDR1 and CDR2: SNHLY and FYNNEI. The CDR3, as DNA: TGTGCCAGCAGTGAATTGGGCGGGAGGGGGACAGATACGCAGTATTTT. It yields the protein CASSELGGRGTDTQYF.

The chain employs TRBV7-8 and TRBJ1-5, with D possibly matching TRBD1 (5 bases). Trimming cost V 5 bases and J 9 bases, with 20 bases left between them. This CDR3 region has 15 residues. Germline V CDR1 and CDR2: SGHVS, FQNEAQ. Here the CDR3 DNA reads TGTGCCAGCAGCCTCCGGGACGGAGGGTTAGGGCCCCAGCATTTT. This sequence encodes CASSLRDGGLGPQHF. The full variable domain, completed using reference TRBV7-8 and TRBJ1-5, is GAGVSQSPRYKVAKRGQDVALRCDPISGHVSLFWYQQALGQGPEFLTYFQNEAQLDKSGLPSDRFFAERPEGSVSTLKIQRTQQEDSAVYLCASSLRDGGLGPQHFGDGTRLSIL.

CDR3 bases: TGTGCCAGCAGCCCCGGGAGCGGGGCCTACGAGCAGTACTTC. Its translation is CASSPGSGAYEQYF. V gene TRBV7-3 combines with J gene TRBJ2-7; 7 nucleotides match TRBD2. Per the germline V gene, CDR1 is SGHTA and CDR2 is FQGTGA. The CDR3 spans 14 residues. V gave up 5 bases and J gave up 2 bases; unmatched junction bases: 6.

The chain couples TRBV4-2 to TRBJ1-6; unclear D gene. The CDR3 runs 16 residues. V was clipped by 0 bases and J by 7 bases, with 13 bases between them. Germline V gene sequence: CDR1 LGHNA, CDR2 YNFKEQ. CDR3 in DNA: TGTGCCAGCAGCCAAGAAAGTGGCCCTCCAAATTCACCCCTCCACTTT. Translation gives CASSQESGPPNSPLHF.

The chain is built from TRBV29-1 and TRBJ1-4; D uncertain. The CDR3 is made up of 13 amino acids. In germline, CDR1 is SQVTM, CDR2 ANQGSEA. V was pared by 4 bases and J by 8 bases, with 14 bases between. In nucleotides, the CDR3 is TGCAGCGTTGGATCAGCCCTCGGGGAAAAACTGTTTTTT. Translating gives CSVGSALGEKLFF.

This clone was picked up one time. J is TRBJ1-4 and V is TRBV18; TRBD1 aligns across 7 bases. The CDR3 is 15 residues long. Germline CDR1 and CDR2: KGHSH and LQKENI. Trimming at V came to 4 bases and at J to 1 base, leaving 3 bases not matched to a gene. The CDR3 DNA sequence: TGTGCCAGCTCACGGGACAGCATAACTAATGAAAAACTGTTTTTT. This codes for CASSRDSITNEKLFF.

The J gene is TRBJ1-2, the V gene TRBV7-9, with 10 bases lining up with TRBD1. Germline-derived CDR1 and CDR2 are SEHNR and FQNEAQ (reference sequence). Losses at the gene ends were 5 bases for V and 3 bases for J; bases not matched to a gene: 9. The CDR3 contains 16 residues. CDR3: CASSHTTGQGYYGYTF. CDR3 sequence (DNA): TGTGCCAGCAGCCATACAACGGGACAGGGGTACTATGGCTACACCTTC.

The V call is TRBV11-3, the J call TRBJ2-5; 7 bases agree with TRBD1. J gave up 5 bases and V 1 base, and 4 bases lay outside the gene matches. Germline V gene data show CDR1 as SGHNT and CDR2 as YENEEA. There are 14 residues in the CDR3. The CDR3 DNA sequence: TGTGCCAGCAGCTTAGGCAGGGGGACGGAGACCCAGTACTTC. Translating gives CASSLGRGTETQYF.